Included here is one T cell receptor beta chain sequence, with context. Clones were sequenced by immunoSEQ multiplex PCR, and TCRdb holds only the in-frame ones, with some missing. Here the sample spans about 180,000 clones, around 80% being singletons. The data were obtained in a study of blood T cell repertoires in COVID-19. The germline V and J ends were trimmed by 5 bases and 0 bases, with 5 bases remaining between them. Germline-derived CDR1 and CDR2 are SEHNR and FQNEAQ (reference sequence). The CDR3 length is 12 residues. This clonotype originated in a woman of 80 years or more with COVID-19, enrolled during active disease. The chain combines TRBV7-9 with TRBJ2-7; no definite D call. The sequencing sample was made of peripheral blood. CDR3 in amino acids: CASSILSYEQYF. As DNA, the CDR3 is TGTGCCAGCAGCATACTCTCCTACGAGCAGTACTTC. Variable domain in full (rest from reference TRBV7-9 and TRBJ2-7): DTGVSQNPRHKITKRGQNVTFRCDPISEHNRLYWYRQTLGQGPEFLTYFQNEAQLEKSRLLSDRFSAERPKGSFSTLEIQRTEQGDSAMYLCASSILSYEQYFGPGTRLTVT.